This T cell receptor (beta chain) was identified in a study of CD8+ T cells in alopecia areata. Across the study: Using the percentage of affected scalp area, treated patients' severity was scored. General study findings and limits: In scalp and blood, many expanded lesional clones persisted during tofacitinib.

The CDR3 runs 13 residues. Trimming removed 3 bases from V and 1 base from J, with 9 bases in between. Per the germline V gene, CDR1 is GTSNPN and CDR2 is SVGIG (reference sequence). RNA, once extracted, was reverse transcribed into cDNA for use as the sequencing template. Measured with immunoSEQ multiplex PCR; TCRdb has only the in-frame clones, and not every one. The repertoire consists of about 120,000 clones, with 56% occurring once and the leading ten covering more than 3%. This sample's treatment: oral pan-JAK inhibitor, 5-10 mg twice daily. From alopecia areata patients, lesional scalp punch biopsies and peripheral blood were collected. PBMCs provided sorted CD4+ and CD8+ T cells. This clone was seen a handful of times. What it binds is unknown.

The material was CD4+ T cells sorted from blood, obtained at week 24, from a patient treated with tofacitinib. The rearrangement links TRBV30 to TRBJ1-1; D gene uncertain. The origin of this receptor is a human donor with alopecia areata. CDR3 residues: CAWRVQANTEAFF. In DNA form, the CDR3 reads TGTGCCTGGAGGGTTCAAGCGAACACTGAAGCTTTCTTT.